This T cell receptor beta chain was profiled in a study of OX40 agonist ivuxolimab in advanced cancers. Study-wide results and caveats: Antigen targets of the expanded peripheral T cells went undetermined.

TCRdb keeps only in-frame clones here, not all; method: immunoSEQ multiplex PCR. The repertoire holds more than 60,000 clones, with over 60% as singletons. Per the germline V gene, CDR1 is MNHEY and CDR2 is SVGAGI. Germline trimming cut 0 bases from V and 2 bases from J; bases unmatched to any gene: 4. The CDR3 loop spans 15 amino acids. This clone was counted a few times. The target antigen is unknown. The same CDR3 also results from other DNA sequences found in this sample. The chain uses TRBV6-5 and TRBJ2-7, with 7 positions matching TRBD1. This receptor was taken from an adult with an advanced solid tumor such as melanoma, head and neck, liver or kidney cancer. Specimen: CD4+ or CD8+ T cells sorted from blood, collected in a trial of the OX40 agonist ivuxolimab. The CDR3 DNA reads as TGTGCCAGCAGTTACTCGAGGGACAGTACCTACGAGCAGTACTTC. Its protein product is CASSYSRDSTYEQYF.